This TCR beta chain was sequenced during a study of control samples from healthy donors and cancer patients. Libraries were prepared by immunoSEQ multiplex PCR; TCRdb keeps only in-frame clonotypes and omits some of them. The table lists tens of thousands of clones, 94% of them singletons. V was cut by 2 bases and J by 5 bases, with 6 bases left in between. CDR3 length equals 12 residues. The germline V gene encodes CDR1 MGHRA and CDR2 YSYEKL. The sequenced sample was blood. The sequence was obtained from a man aged 25 to 45 in good health. V usage is TRBV4-1 and J usage is TRBJ1-2, with D unresolved. The CDR3 region has the DNA TGCGCCAGCAGCCAACGAGATTATGGCTACACCTTC. Protein product: CASSQRDYGYTF.